This T cell receptor beta chain was identified in a study of breast tumors, draining lymph nodes, adjacent tissues. Using its own MiXCR run on the multiplex PCR reads, TCRdb lists one record per CDR3 protein. The repertoire holds fewer than 85,000 distinct CDR3 sequences, approximately 20% seen once, with 2% to 2.5% in the top ten. Breast cancer patients provided tissue from their axillary draining lymph nodes. This clonotype came up many times. Its antigen is undetermined. The germline CDR1 and CDR2 sequences are DFQATT and SNEGSKA (reference sequence). This CDR3 contains 12 residues. Study findings and constraints: Tumor repertoires ranked between lymph nodes and nontumor tissue in diversity, with V and J gene preferences. Luminal-like breast cancer showed significantly greater tumor-nontumor repertoire similarity than basal-like breast cancer did. Most tumor T cells seemingly derive from lymph node, then expand in tumor. That most tumor T cells come from lymph nodes remained unproven.

Sequencing was done on a sample of axillary lymph node tissue. This TCR was sampled from a female donor with breast cancer. Some clones in this sample may be carry-over from other donors' samples. The genes are TRBV20-1 and TRBJ2-7, with D unclear. The CDR3 bases are TGCAGCTTCGACTCCACCACCACCCGGCAGTACTTC. Residues: CSFDSTTTRQYF.